This TCR beta chain was observed in a study of blood T cell repertoires in COVID-19. Overall study context: COVID-19 samples collected from the United States, Italy and Spain covered acute and convalescent phases.

This CDR3 comprises 15 residues. J gave up 4 bases and V 2 bases, and 5 bases lay outside the gene matches. The germline V gene has CDR1 KGHSH and CDR2 LQKENI. This clone was seen only a few times. The sample carries other DNA sequences with the same CDR3. Cohorts were assigned according to the clinical history that participants reported. How the authors handled the data: Amplification with reference gene primers provided the estimates of nucleated cell counts. Clones were sequenced by immunoSEQ multiplex PCR, and TCRdb holds only the in-frame ones, with some missing. The V and J calls and the clone size are those of that table, but D and trimming were determined from the DNA. The profile shows around 230,000 clones, nearly 90% of them singletons.

This clonotype was obtained from a woman between 25 and 40 years old with acute COVID-19. This chain joins TRBV18 and TRBJ2-3, with 8 nucleotides matching TRBD2. Sequenced material: PBMCs or T cells enriched from blood (not recorded which). Here the CDR3 reads CASSPAGGGADTQYF. The CDR3, as DNA: TGTGCCAGCTCACCAGCCGGGGGGGGTGCAGATACGCAGTATTTT.